The 25 T cell receptor beta chains reported below all come from one sample, sequenced in a study of OX40 agonist ivuxolimab in advanced cancers. Sequenced by immunoSEQ multiplex PCR; TCRdb stores in-frame clones only, minus some. The sample lists fewer than 95,000 clones; approximately 80% were seen once. Sequencing was performed on CD4+ or CD8+ T cells sorted from blood, taken in a trial of the OX40 agonist ivuxolimab. These receptors came from an adult with an advanced solid tumor such as melanoma, head and neck, liver or kidney cancer.

V gene TRBV14 combines with J gene TRBJ2-7; D might be TRBD1 (6 bases). The V end lost 1 base, the J end lost 5 bases, and 18 bases lay between the germline ends. Germline CDR1 reads SGHDN; CDR2 reads FVKESK. The CDR3 is 16 amino acids. CDR3 in DNA: TGTGCCAGCAGCCAAGGGCAAGACAGGCTTAGGGACGAGCAGTACTTC. Translation: CASSQGQDRLRDEQYF. Based on the CDR3 plus reference TRBV14 and TRBJ2-7, the full variable domain is EAGVTQFPSHSVIEKGQTVTLRCDPISGHDNLYWYRRVMGKEIKFLLHFVKESKQDESGMPNNRFLAERTGGTYSTLKVQPAELEDSGVYFCASSQGQDRLRDEQYFGPGTRLTVT.

CDR3 bases: TGTGCCAGCAGCCAGGGGGCTTATAATTCACCCCTCCACTTT. Translation gives CASSQGAYNSPLHF. The chain has TRBV6-1 and TRBJ1-6; 8 bases map to TRBD1. The CDR3 is 14 amino acids. After removal of 6 bases from V and 4 bases from J, the junction contained 2 bases not matched to a gene. Germline assignment: CDR1 MNHNS and CDR2 SASEGT.

V gene TRBV5-5 combines with J gene TRBJ2-7, with 9 positions matching TRBD1. Per the germline V gene, CDR1 is SGHKS and CDR2 is YYEKEE (reference sequence). This CDR3 is built from 15 residues. Unmatched junction bases numbered 7, after V lost 0 bases and J lost 6 bases. The CDR3 DNA reads as TGTGCCAGCAGCTTGGTGACAGGGGGTCCACTCGAGCAGTACTTC. Protein product: CASSLVTGGPLEQYF.

The chain combines TRBV19 with TRBJ1-5; TRBD1 might be the D (5 bases). Trimming removed 3 bases from V and 0 bases from J, with 9 bases in between. Germline V CDR1 and CDR2: LNHDA, SQIVND (reference sequence). This CDR3 comprises 15 residues. The CDR3 reads CASSMWTNSNQPQHF. CDR3 nucleotides: TGTGCCAGTAGTATGTGGACAAATAGCAATCAGCCCCAGCATTTT.

V usage is TRBV9 and J usage is TRBJ2-1; 8 bases match TRBD2. Per the germline V gene, CDR1 is SGDLS and CDR2 is YYNGEE. The CDR3 sequence is 17 residues long. J was trimmed by 7 bases and V by 4 bases; bases with no gene match: 16. The CDR3 loop is CASSPWGSGRKLNEQFF. The CDR3 DNA sequence: TGTGCCAGCAGCCCTTGGGGCAGCGGGAGAAAATTGAATGAGCAGTTCTTC.

This chain's CDR3 is CASSRDRERETQYF. CDR3 DNA: TGTGCCAGTTCCCGGGACAGGGAAAGAGAGACCCAGTACTTC. The rearrangement uses TRBV27 and TRBJ2-5, with 9 positions matching TRBD1. In germline, CDR1 is MNHEY, CDR2 SMNVEV (reference sequence). The V and J ends lost 9 bases and 4 bases, in that order; junction bases with no gene match: 9. The CDR3 has 14 residues.

This clone was observed many times. The chain links TRBV7-9 to TRBJ2-7; tentative D call: TRBD2 (6 bases). There are 15 residues in the CDR3. Germline V CDR1 and CDR2: SEHNR, FQNEAQ (reference sequence). V lost 0 bases and J lost 2, with 11 bases in between. The CDR3 region is CASSLAGGRAYEQYF. The CDR3 nucleotides read TGTGCCAGCAGCTTAGCGGGGGGACGGGCCTACGAGCAGTACTTC.

The genes are TRBV27 and TRBJ2-7, with TRBD1 matching over 9 bases. The germline CDR1 and CDR2 sequences are MNHEY and SMNVEV (reference sequence). The V segment lost 4 bases and the J segment 0 bases; nucleotides outside the gene matches: 4. The CDR3 runs 15 residues. Here the CDR3 DNA reads TGTGCCAGCAGTTCACAGGGGGCGGGCTCCTACGAGCAGTACTTC. Translated: CASSSQGAGSYEQYF.

Here the CDR3 DNA reads TGTGCCTGGAGACGTCCCCGGGAGTCACTTGTATATGAGCAGTACTTC. As protein: CAWRRPRESLVYEQYF. The rearrangement joins TRBV30 to TRBJ2-7; a weak D match, TRBD2 (6 bases). The germline V gene has CDR1 GTSNPN and CDR2 SVGIG (reference sequence). The CDR3 has 16 amino acids. Trimming cost V 3 bases and J 7 bases, with 25 bases left between them.

The chain employs TRBV5-1 and TRBJ2-1; a weak D match, TRBD2 (6 bases). V was shortened by 5 bases and J by 6 bases, with 15 bases between the two germline ends. CDR1 and CDR2 from the germline V gene are SGHRS and YFSETQ. The CDR3 covers 14 residues. The CDR3 loop reads CASRGLDVINEQFF. The CDR3 coding sequence is TGCGCCAGCAGGGGACTCGACGTGATCAATGAGCAGTTCTTC.

The J gene is TRBJ1-5, the V gene TRBV19, with D unclear. V was clipped by 3 bases and J by 0 bases, with 9 bases between them. Germline V gives CDR1 LNHDA, CDR2 SQIVND (reference sequence). The CDR3 length is 15 residues. As DNA, the CDR3 is TGTGCCAGTAGTATTGGGCAGCCTAGCAATCAGCCCCAGCATTTT. Residues: CASSIGQPSNQPQHF.

This clone came up once. CDR3: CASSLGQGFEAFF. The CDR3 DNA sequence: TGTGCCAGCAGCCTGGGACAGGGGTTTGAAGCTTTCTTT. The rearrangement uses TRBV7-9 and TRBJ1-1; TRBD1 matches 10 bases. With 5 bases clipped from V and 7 bases from J, the junction kept 4 bases outside the gene matches. Germline V CDR1 and CDR2: SEHNR, FQNEAQ (reference sequence). This CDR3 spans 13 amino acids. The whole variable domain, remainder taken from reference TRBV7-9 and TRBJ1-1, is DTGVSQNPRHKITKRGQNVTFRCDPISEHNRLYWYRQTLGQGPEFLTYFQNEAQLEKSRLLSDRFSAERPKGSFSTLEIQRTEQGDSAMYLCASSLGQGFEAFFGQGTRLTVV.

This chain joins TRBV5-1 and TRBJ1-2, with 8 positions matching TRBD1. The CDR3 consists of 17 residues. Trimming took 3 bases from V and 8 from J; bases not matched to a gene: 18. Germline CDR1 SGHRS, CDR2 YFSETQ. CDR3 in amino acids: CASSSPGTGWTPWGYTF. CDR3 nucleotide sequence: TGCGCCAGCAGCTCTCCCGGGACAGGCTGGACTCCTTGGGGCTACACCTTC.

This chain links TRBV19 with TRBJ1-2; TRBD1 aligns across 7 bases. CDR1 and CDR2 (germline): LNHDA, SQIVND (reference sequence). V shed 7 bases and J 5 bases; nucleotides not matched to a gene: 10. The CDR3 spans 14 residues. The CDR3 loop reads CASKNPGTVYGYTF. CDR3 bases: TGTGCCAGTAAAAATCCCGGGACAGTATATGGCTACACCTTC.

This chain connects TRBV2 to TRBJ2-1; possibly TRBD2 for D (6 bases). Germline-derived CDR1 and CDR2 are SNHLY and FYNNEI. V was clipped by 6 bases and J by 6 bases, with 12 bases between them. The CDR3 contains 13 residues. The CDR3 reads CASRGLPGNEQFF. CDR3 DNA sequence: TGTGCCAGCAGGGGACTTCCGGGCAATGAGCAGTTCTTC.

This chain connects TRBV19 to TRBJ2-5; TRBD1 aligns across 7 bases. The germline gives CDR1 LNHDA, CDR2 SQIVND (reference sequence). The V gene end was trimmed by 8 bases and the J gene end by 5 bases; junction bases not matched to a gene: 17. The CDR3 covers 16 residues. CDR3 region: CASAQGRGPGWETQYF. CDR3 DNA: TGTGCCAGTGCTCAGGGTAGGGGGCCTGGGTGGGAGACCCAGTACTTC.

The J gene is TRBJ2-7, the V gene TRBV5-1, with TRBD1 matching 9 bases. This CDR3 has 16 amino acids. J lost 5 bases, V lost 3 bases, and 12 bases had no gene match. Germline CDR1 reads SGHRS; CDR2 reads YFSETQ. For the CDR3, the DNA is TGCGCCAGCAGCTCACGCCGGGACAGGGTTTGGGACGAGCAGTACTTC. This encodes CASSSRRDRVWDEQYF. Filled out from reference TRBV5-1 and TRBJ2-7, the complete variable domain reads KAGVTQTPRYLIKTRGQQVTLSCSPISGHRSVSWYQQTPGQGLQFLFEYFSETQRNKGNFPGRFSGRQFSNSRSEMNVSTLELGDSALYLCASSSRRDRVWDEQYFGPGTRLTVT.

The chain joins TRBV5-1 to TRBJ2-3; a possible D gene is TRBD1 (6 bases). Germline V lookup: CDR1 SGHRS, CDR2 YFSETQ. Trimming took off 0 bases at V and 3 bases at J, with 11 bases between the two ends. The CDR3 totals 15 residues. The CDR3 nucleotides read TGCGCCAGCAGCTTGGCCGGACAGTTTACAGATACGCAGTATTTT. Protein: CASSLAGQFTDTQYF.

V usage is TRBV5-5 and J usage is TRBJ1-5; no firm D call. The germline V and J ends were trimmed by 2 bases and 4 bases, with 10 bases remaining between them. There are 14 residues in the CDR3. Germline values: CDR1 SGHKS, CDR2 YYEKEE (reference sequence). The chain's CDR3 is CASSLFTANQPQHF. In nucleotides, the CDR3 is TGTGCCAGCAGCTTATTTACAGCGAATCAGCCCCAGCATTTT.

This chain links TRBV7-9 with TRBJ1-1; TRBD1 aligns across 10 bases. Germline CDR1 SEHNR, CDR2 FQNEAQ (reference sequence). This CDR3 has 16 residues. The J segment lost 6 bases and the V segment lost 2 bases, leaving 9 bases of the junction unmatched. The CDR3 sequence: CASSLSSGQGSAEAFF. The CDR3 DNA follows: TGTGCCAGCAGCTTAAGTTCGGGACAGGGGAGCGCTGAAGCTTTCTTT.

The V gene is TRBV29-1, the J gene TRBJ2-5; D not resolved. V was clipped by 4 bases and J by 5 bases, with 8 bases between them. CDR1 SQVTM and CDR2 ANQGSEA come from the germline V gene. CDR3 length equals 11 residues. The CDR3 loop is CSVVMGETQYF. The CDR3 DNA reads as TGCAGCGTTGTTATGGGGGAGACCCAGTACTTC.

V and J are TRBV28 and TRBJ1-4, with 10 bases matching TRBD1. The CDR3 has 18 residues. Germline trimming cut 4 bases from V and 1 base from J; bases unmatched to any gene: 9. Germline V CDR1 and CDR2: MDHEN, SYDVKM. This CDR3 is CASSSNRDRGRTNEKLFF. The CDR3 DNA reads as TGTGCCAGCAGTTCAAACCGGGACAGGGGTAGAACTAATGAAAAACTGTTTTTT.

The rearrangement joins TRBV2 to TRBJ2-3; D could derive from TRBD1 or TRBD2 (5 bases each). The length of the CDR3 is 16 residues. Germline V gene data show CDR1 as SNHLY and CDR2 as FYNNEI. Trimming removed 5 bases from V and 0 bases from J, with 15 bases in between. CDR3 nucleotide sequence: TGTGCCAGCAGTCAACCCGGGACGGCTAGCACAGATACGCAGTATTTT. This sequence encodes CASSQPGTASTDTQYF.

This chain joins TRBV28 and TRBJ1-1; TRBD1 is a possible D gene (6 bases). Germline V gene sequence: CDR1 MDHEN, CDR2 SYDVKM. V was clipped by 2 bases and J by 0 bases, with 16 bases between them. This CDR3 is built from 17 residues. The CDR3 region has the DNA TGTGCCAGCAGTTTACTACAGGGCATGAATTTGAACACTGAAGCTTTCTTT. It is translated as CASSLLQGMNLNTEAFF.

The CDR3 reads CASSQGTSSAEQYF. The DNA of the CDR3 is TGCGCCAGCAGCCAAGGGACTAGCTCGGCCGAGCAGTACTTC. J is TRBJ2-7 and V is TRBV4-3; TRBD2 agrees at 8 bases. V gave up 1 base and J gave up 6 bases; unmatched junction bases: 5. The CDR3 is 14 residues long. Germline loops: CDR1 LGHNA, CDR2 YSLEER.